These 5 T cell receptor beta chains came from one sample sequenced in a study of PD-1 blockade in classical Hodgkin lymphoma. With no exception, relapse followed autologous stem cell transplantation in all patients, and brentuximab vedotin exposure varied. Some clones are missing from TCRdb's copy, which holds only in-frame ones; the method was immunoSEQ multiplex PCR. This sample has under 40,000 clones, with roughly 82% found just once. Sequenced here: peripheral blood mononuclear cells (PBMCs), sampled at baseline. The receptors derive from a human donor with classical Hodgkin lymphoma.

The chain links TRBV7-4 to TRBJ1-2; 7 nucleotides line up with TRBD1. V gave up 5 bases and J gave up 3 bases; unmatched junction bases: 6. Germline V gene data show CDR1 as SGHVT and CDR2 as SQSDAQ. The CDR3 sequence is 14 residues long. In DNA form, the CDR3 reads TGTGCCAGCAGCCGACAGGGAGATTACTATGGCTACACCTTC. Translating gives CASSRQGDYYGYTF.

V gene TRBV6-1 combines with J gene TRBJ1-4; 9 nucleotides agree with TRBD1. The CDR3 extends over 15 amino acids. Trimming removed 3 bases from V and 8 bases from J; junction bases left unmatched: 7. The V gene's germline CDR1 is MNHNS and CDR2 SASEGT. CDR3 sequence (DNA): TGTGCCAGCAGTGATAGGACAGGGGAACCCGAAAAACTGTTTTTT. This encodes CASSDRTGEPEKLFF.

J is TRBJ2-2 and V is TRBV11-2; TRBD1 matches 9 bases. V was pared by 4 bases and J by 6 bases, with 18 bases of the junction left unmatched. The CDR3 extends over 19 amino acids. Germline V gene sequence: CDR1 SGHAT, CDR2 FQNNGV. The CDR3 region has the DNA TGTGCCAGCAGCTCCCCCCGGGACAGGGTTACCATATGGGCCGGGGAGCTGTTTTTT. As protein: CASSSPRDRVTIWAGELFF.

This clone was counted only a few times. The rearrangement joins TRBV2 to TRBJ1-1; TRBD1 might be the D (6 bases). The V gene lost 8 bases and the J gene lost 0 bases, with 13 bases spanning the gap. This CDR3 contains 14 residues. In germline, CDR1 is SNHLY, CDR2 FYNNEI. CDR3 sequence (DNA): TGTGCCAGCCTTAAGGACAGTATGAACACTGAAGCTTTCTTT. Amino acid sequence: CASLKDSMNTEAFF. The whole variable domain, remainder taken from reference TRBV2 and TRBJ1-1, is EPEVTQTPSHQVTQMGQEVILRCVPISNHLYFYWYRQILGQKVEFLVSFYNNEISEKSEIFDDQFSVERPDGSNFTLKIRSTKLEDSAMYFCASLKDSMNTEAFFGQGTRLTVV.

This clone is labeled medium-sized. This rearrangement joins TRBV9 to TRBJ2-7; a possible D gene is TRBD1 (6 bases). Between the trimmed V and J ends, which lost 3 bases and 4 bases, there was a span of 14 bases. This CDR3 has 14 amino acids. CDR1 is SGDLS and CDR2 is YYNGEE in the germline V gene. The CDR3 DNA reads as TGTGCCAGCAGCGAGGGGGACGGTCTTTACGAGCAGTACTTC. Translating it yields CASSEGDGLYEQYF.